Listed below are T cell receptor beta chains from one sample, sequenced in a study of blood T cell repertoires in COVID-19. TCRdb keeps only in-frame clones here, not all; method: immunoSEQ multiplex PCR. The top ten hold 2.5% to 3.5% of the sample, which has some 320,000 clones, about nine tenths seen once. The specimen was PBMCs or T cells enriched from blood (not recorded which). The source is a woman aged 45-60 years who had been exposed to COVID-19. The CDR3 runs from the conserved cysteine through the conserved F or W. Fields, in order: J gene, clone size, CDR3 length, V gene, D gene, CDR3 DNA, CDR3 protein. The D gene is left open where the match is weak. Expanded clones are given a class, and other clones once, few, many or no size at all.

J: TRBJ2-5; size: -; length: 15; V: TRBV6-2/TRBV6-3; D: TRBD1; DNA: TGTGCCAGCCGCCCCCGGGACAGAGGACAAAGAGACCAGTACTTC; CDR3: CASRPRDRGQRDQYF
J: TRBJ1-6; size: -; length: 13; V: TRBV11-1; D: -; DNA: TGTGCCAGCAGCCCGGAACAGGATTCACCCCTCCACTTT; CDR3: CASSPEQDSPLHF
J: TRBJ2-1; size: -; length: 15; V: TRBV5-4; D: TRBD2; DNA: TGTGCCAGCAGCTTGGCACTAGCGGGGGTGAGCGAGCAGTTCTTC; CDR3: CASSLALAGVSEQFF
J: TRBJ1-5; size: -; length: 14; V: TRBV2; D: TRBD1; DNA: TGTGCCAGCAGCGGACAGGGACCGAATCAGCCCCAGCATTTT; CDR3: CASSGQGPNQPQHF
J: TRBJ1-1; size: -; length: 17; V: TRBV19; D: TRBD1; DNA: TGTGCCAGTAGCAAGGGGGCTTATGACAGGGGGAACACTGAAGCTTTCTTT; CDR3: CASSKGAYDRGNTEAFF
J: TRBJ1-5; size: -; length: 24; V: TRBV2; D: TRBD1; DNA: TGTGCCAGCAGTGAACCAACAAGCGGGACAGGGAATTCGGGGGGGTGGTGGGGCAATCAGCCCCAGCATTTT; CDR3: CASSEPTSGTGNSGGWWGNQPQHF
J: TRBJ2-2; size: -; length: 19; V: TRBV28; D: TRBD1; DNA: TGTGCCAGCAGTTTCCGCCCCTTATCAGGGGGTCTGGGCACCGGGGAGCTGTTTTTT; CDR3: CASSFRPLSGGLGTGELFF
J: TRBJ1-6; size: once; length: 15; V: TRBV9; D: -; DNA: TGTGCCAGCAGCGTAGGGGGAGAAACAGCTTCACCCCTCCACTTT; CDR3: CASSVGGETASPLHF
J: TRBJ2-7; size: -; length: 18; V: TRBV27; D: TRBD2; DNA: TGTGCCAGCTCCGGGGAACTCGGACATCCCTCGGGAGGGCTCGAGCAGTACTTC; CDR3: CASSGELGHPSGGLEQYF
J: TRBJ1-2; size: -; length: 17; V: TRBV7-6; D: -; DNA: TGTGCCAGCAGCACACTACTGCAGGGAGGTGTTGACTATGGCTACACCTTC; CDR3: CASSTLLQGGVDYGYTF